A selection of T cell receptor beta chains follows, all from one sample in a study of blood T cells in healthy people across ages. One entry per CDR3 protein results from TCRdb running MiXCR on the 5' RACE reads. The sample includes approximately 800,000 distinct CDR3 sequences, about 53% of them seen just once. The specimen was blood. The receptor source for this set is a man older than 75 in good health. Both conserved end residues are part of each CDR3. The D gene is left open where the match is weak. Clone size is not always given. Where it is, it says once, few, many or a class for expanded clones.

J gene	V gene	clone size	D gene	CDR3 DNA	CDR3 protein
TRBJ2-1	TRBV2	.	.	TGTGCCAGCAGTGAAAGGGGACCAGCAGGGGCCAATGAGCAGTTCTTC	CASSERGPAGANEQFF
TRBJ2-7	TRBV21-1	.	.	TGTGCCAGCAGCAAAGGTCAGCGGGAGTTAGACCTGGGGAACTACGAGCAGTACTTC	CASSKGQRELDLGNYEQYF
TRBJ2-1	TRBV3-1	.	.	TGTGCCAGCAGCCAAGATGGGCGGGGGACATACAATGAGCAGTTCTTC	CASSQDGRGTYNEQFF
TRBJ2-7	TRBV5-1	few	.	TGCGCCAGCGCCTCTACGGGCCTCTACGAGCAGTACTTC	CASASTGLYEQYF
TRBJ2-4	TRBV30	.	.	TGTGCCTGGAGTGTAGGGGGAACCAAAAACATTCAGTACTTC	CAWSVGGTKNIQYF
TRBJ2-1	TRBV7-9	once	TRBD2	TGTGCCAGCAGCCAGATTAGCGGGAGTCACAGTGAGCAGTTCTTC	CASSQISGSHSEQFF
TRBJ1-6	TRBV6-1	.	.	TGTGCCAGCAGTCGATACACGGTAGGGGACAATTTACCCCTCCACTTT	CASSRYTVGDNLPLHF
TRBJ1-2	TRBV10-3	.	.	TGTGCCATCAGTGCCAGGACCGATGGCTACACCTTC	CAISARTDGYTF
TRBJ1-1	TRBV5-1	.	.	TGCGCCAGCAGCGCAAGGGTGTATGGCACTGAAGCTTTCTTT	CASSARVYGTEAFF
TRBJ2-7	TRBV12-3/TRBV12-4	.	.	TGTGCCAGCAGTGATGCGGGACAGCTCTACGAGCAGTACTTC	CASSDAGQLYEQYF
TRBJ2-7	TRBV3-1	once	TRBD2	TGTGCCAGCAGCCAAGAGGTTGGACGTCTAGCGGTCTACAATGAGCAGTACTTC	CASSQEVGRLAVYNEQYF
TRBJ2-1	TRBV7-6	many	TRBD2	TGTGCCAGCAGCTTAGGCGGGGGGAGCGGCTCCTACAATGAGCAGTTCTTC	CASSLGGGSGSYNEQFF
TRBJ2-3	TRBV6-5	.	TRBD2	TGTGCCAGCAGACCGACTAGCGGTAGCACAGATACGCAGTATTTT	CASRPTSGSTDTQYF
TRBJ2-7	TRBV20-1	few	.	TGCAGTGCTGAGACAGGTCGGTACGAGCAGTACTTC	CSAETGRYEQYF
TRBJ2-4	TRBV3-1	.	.	TGTGCCAGCAGCCAGGCGATAGCCAAAAACATTCAGTACTTC	CASSQAIAKNIQYF
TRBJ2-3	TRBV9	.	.	TGTGCCAGCAGCCTCTCTAGCGTTAGCACAGATACGCAGTATTTT	CASSLSSVSTDTQYF
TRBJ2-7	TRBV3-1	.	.	TGTGCCAGCAGCCTCGGGGCGGCCCAGCTCGAGCAGTACTTC	CASSLGAAQLEQYF
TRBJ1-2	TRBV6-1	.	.	TGTGCCAGCAGGACAAGAGCTAACTATGGCTACACCTTC	CASRTRANYGYTF
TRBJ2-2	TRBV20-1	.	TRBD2	TGCAGTGCTAGAGATGGGAGCGGGAGGGGGACCGGGGAGCTGTTTTTT	CSARDGSGRGTGELFF
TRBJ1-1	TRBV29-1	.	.	TGCAGCGTTGTAGGCCGACTCATGAACACTGAAGCTTTCTTT	CSVVGRLMNTEAFF
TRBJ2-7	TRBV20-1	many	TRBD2	TGCAGTGCCCCCGTCGGGACTAGCGGCTCCTACGAGCAGTACTTC	CSAPVGTSGSYEQYF
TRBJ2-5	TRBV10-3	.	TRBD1	TGTGCCATCAGTGAGGACAGGGATGAGACCCAGTACTTC	CAISEDRDETQYF
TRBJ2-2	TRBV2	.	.	TGTGCCAGCAGTCGTCTCCGACCAACCAACACCGGGGAGCTGTTTTTT	CASSRLRPTNTGELFF
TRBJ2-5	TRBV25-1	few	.	TGTGCCAGCACCAGGGGTAGTCTCGAGACCCAGTACTTC	CASTRGSLETQYF
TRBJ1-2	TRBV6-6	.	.	TGTGCCAGCAGTTACTCCCCGGGGGACTATGGCTACACCTTC	CASSYSPGDYGYTF
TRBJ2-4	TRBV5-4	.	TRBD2	TGTGCCAGCAGCTCACTTAGCGGGGTCAAAAACATTCAGTACTTC	CASSSLSGVKNIQYF
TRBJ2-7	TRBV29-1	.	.	TGCAGCGTTCAGGGAGGATTCCTTACAGAGGCCCAGTACTTC	CSVQGGFLTEAQYF
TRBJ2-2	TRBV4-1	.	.	TGCGCCAGCAGCCAAGAAGTAGCACTCCTTACCGGGGAGCTGTTTTTT	CASSQEVALLTGELFF
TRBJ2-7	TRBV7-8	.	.	TGTGCCAGCAGCCCCTGTTCGGAGCAGTACTTC	CASSPCSEQYF
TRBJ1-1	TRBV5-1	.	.	TGCGCCAGCAGCAATACCCCGGGATGGAACACTGAAGCTTTCTTT	CASSNTPGWNTEAFF
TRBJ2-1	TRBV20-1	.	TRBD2	TGCAGTGCTCAGAGAGGTGCTAGCGGGGGGAATGAGCAGTTCTTC	CSAQRGASGGNEQFF
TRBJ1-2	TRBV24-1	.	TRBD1	TGTGCCACCAGTGATACAGGGGCCGGACCCTATGGCTACACCTTC	CATSDTGAGPYGYTF
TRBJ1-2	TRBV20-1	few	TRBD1	TGCAGTGCTAGAGAGACAGGGTCCTTAGGTGGCTACACCTTC	CSARETGSLGGYTF
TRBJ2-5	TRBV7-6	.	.	TGTGCCAGCAGCCAACGTTACAGGGCCTACAATGAGCAGTACTTC	CASSQRYRAYNEQYF
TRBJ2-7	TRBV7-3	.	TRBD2	TGTGCCAGCAGCTTAAAAGCAGGGCTAGCGGCCTACGGGCAGTACTTC	CASSLKAGLAAYGQYF
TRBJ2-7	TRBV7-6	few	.	TGTGCCAGCAGCTTAAGCGGAGGGCTCTCCTACGAGCAGTACTTC	CASSLSGGLSYEQYF
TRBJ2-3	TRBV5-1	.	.	TGCGCCAGCAGCTTGGCATCAGCGGCAGATACGCAGTATTTT	CASSLASAADTQYF
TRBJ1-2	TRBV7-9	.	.	TGTGCCAGCAGCTTTAAGGGGGAACAGGGTGGCTATGGCTACACCTTC	CASSFKGEQGGYGYTF